This T cell receptor beta chain is drawn from a study of T cell responses to AZD1222 COVID-19 vaccine. Clones were sequenced by immunoSEQ multiplex PCR, and TCRdb holds only the in-frame ones, with some missing. Seen here are 150,000 to 200,000 clones, more than 75% observed once, and the top ten hold approximately 0.97%. J gave up 1 base and V 5 bases, and 7 bases lay outside the gene matches. The CDR3 loop spans 16 amino acids. Germline-derived CDR1 and CDR2 are SGHVS and FQNEAQ. The source of this sequence is an adult in good health. The sequencing here drew on peripheral blood, taken on day 0 of AZD1222 vaccination. The chain joins TRBV7-8 to TRBJ2-3; 9 nucleotides align to TRBD2. CDR3 protein: CASSIQTSGGTDTQYF. Written as DNA, the CDR3 is TGTGCCAGCAGCATTCAGACTAGCGGAGGCACAGATACGCAGTATTTT.